The entry that follows covers one T cell receptor (beta chain) sequence. Looked up from germline, CDR1 is SNHLY and CDR2 is FYNNEI. Between the trimmed V and J ends, which lost 5 bases and 3 bases, there was a span of 14 bases. The CDR3 sequence is 15 residues long. The sample originates from a study of T-cell memory formation after mild COVID-19. TCRdb called the 5' RACE reads again in MiXCR, with one record for every CDR3 protein. Of 540,000 or so distinct CDR3 sequences in the sample, 20% were seen once. Sequencing input: PBMCs or a T cell subset sorted from them (not recorded which). The clonotype comes from an adult woman who had mild COVID-19 (a few samples of this study predate the infection). Cell type and time point are not known. The V gene is TRBV2, the J gene TRBJ1-3, with D possibly matching TRBD1 (5 bases). This CDR3 reads CASSSGIGFGNTIYF. For the CDR3, the DNA is TGTGCCAGCAGTTCAGGGATAGGATTTGGAAACACCATATATTTT.